The next 15 T cell receptor beta chains were all read from a single sample in a study of T cell responses to AZD1222 COVID-19 vaccine. TCRdb keeps only in-frame clones here, not all; method: immunoSEQ multiplex PCR. Of roughly 160,000 clones in the sample, 85% to 95% were seen once. Source: peripheral blood, taken on day 0 of AZD1222 vaccination. These receptor sequences come from an adult in good health.

A single count supports this clone. The V call is TRBV9, the J call TRBJ1-1; D uncertain. Germline V lookup: CDR1 SGDLS, CDR2 YYNGEE. Trimming shortened V by 1 base and J by 3 bases, and 10 bases separated the two germline ends. CDR3 size: 14 residues. The DNA for the CDR3 is TGTGCCAGCAGCGTATCCCCGGGAGACACTGAAGCTTTCTTT. Translation gives CASSVSPGDTEAFF.

CDR3 sequence (DNA): TGTGCCAGCAGCCGACCGACAGGGGAAAAACTGTTTTTT. Protein: CASSRPTGEKLFF. This chain uses TRBV6-2 or TRBV6-3 with TRBJ1-4; 7 bases are shared with TRBD1. Germline loops: CDR1 MNHEY, CDR2 SVGEGT. V lost 6 bases and J lost 8; bases outside the gene matches: 6. This CDR3 is built from 13 residues.

This chain links TRBV27 with TRBJ2-7; the D call may be TRBD1 or TRBD2 (7 bases each). Germline CDR1 reads MNHEY; CDR2 reads SMNVEV (reference sequence). This CDR3 has 13 residues. V shed 10 bases and J shed 5 bases, with 18 bases lying between them. The CDR3 is CATVSGGGNEQYF. DNA for the CDR3: TGTGCCACCGTTTCAGGGGGAGGGAACGAGCAGTACTTC.

This chain links TRBV7-9 with TRBJ1-1; D gene uncertain. The CDR3 is 14 amino acids. Per the germline V gene, CDR1 is SEHNR and CDR2 is FQNEAQ (reference sequence). V was cut by 0 bases and J by 0 bases, with 5 bases left in between. CDR3 sequence reads: CASSLAVLNTEAFF. The DNA of the CDR3 is TGTGCCAGCAGCTTAGCCGTCCTGAACACTGAAGCTTTCTTT.

This chain uses TRBV7-2 with TRBJ2-7; D is undetermined. Trimming pared 5 bases from V and 5 bases from J, leaving 16 bases between. The germline V gene has CDR1 SGHTA and CDR2 FQGNSA. There are 14 residues in the CDR3. For the CDR3, the DNA is TGTGCCAGCAGCGCCAAACCTAGTGCCCACGAGCAGTACTTC. Protein product: CASSAKPSAHEQYF.

The chain carries TRBV25-1 and TRBJ1-2; D gene uncertain. This CDR3 comprises 12 residues. Per the germline V gene, CDR1 is MGHDK and CDR2 is SYGVNS. Trimming removed 8 bases at V and 8 bases at J, with 15 bases between. The CDR3: CASWTQSKGYTF. CDR3 DNA sequence: TGTGCCAGCTGGACGCAAAGTAAGGGCTACACCTTC.

J is TRBJ1-5 and V is TRBV19; 7 bases are a match to TRBD1. V was clipped by 8 bases and J by 2 bases; unmatched bases: 6. CDR3 length: 14 residues. Looked up from germline, CDR1 is LNHDA and CDR2 is SQIVND (reference sequence). The CDR3 nucleotides are TGTGCCAGTTATGACAGGGTAGGCAATCAGCCCCAGCATTTT. It translates to CASYDRVGNQPQHF.

The V call is TRBV18, the J call TRBJ1-5; TRBD1 matches 10 bases. V was clipped by 2 bases and J by 3 bases; unmatched bases: 1. Germline values: CDR1 KGHSH, CDR2 LQKENI. The CDR3 totals 15 residues. As DNA, the CDR3 is TGTGCCAGCTCACCAGGGACAGGGGTCAATCAGCCCCAGCATTTT. Protein sequence: CASSPGTGVNQPQHF.

The table lists this clone with a count of one. V gene TRBV29-1 combines with J gene TRBJ2-1, with 7 bases identical to TRBD1. From germline, CDR1 is SQVTM and CDR2 ANQGSEA. Germline trimming cut 7 bases from V and 1 base from J; bases unmatched to any gene: 7. This CDR3 is 14 amino acids long. CDR3 residues: CSASGTVSYNEQFF. The CDR3 bases are TGCAGCGCTTCCGGGACAGTATCCTACAATGAGCAGTTCTTC.

The chain uses TRBV27 and TRBJ2-2, with 15 nucleotides matching TRBD2. V lost 8 bases, J lost 4 bases, and 8 bases stayed unmatched. The germline CDR1 and CDR2 sequences are MNHEY and SMNVEV (reference sequence). The CDR3 runs 17 residues. CDR3 amino acids: CASGRWTSGGATGELFF. Here the CDR3 DNA reads TGTGCCAGCGGGCGTTGGACTAGCGGGGGGGCCACCGGGGAGCTGTTTTTT.

The count of this clone is one. The genes are TRBV2 and TRBJ1-6, with TRBD1 matching over 10 bases. CDR3 length equals 14 residues. The germline V gene encodes CDR1 SNHLY and CDR2 FYNNEI. V was clipped by 7 bases and J by 10 bases; unmatched bases: 7. Written as DNA, the CDR3 is TGTGCCAGCACAGGAGGACAGGGGGTATCACCCCTCCACTTT. It translates to CASTGGQGVSPLHF.

The table lists this clone with a count of one. This sequence joins TRBV3-1 (or the pseudogene TRBV3-2) and TRBJ1-6, with 10 bases matching TRBD1. CDR1 is LGHDT, CDR2 YNNKEL, per germline (reference sequence). V gave up 5 bases and J gave up 9 bases; unmatched junction bases: 4. The CDR3 runs to 14 residues. CDR3 residues: CASSSTGGGSPLHF. The CDR3, as DNA: TGTGCCAGCAGCTCGACAGGGGGCGGTTCACCCCTCCACTTT.

The chain uses TRBV4-2 and TRBJ1-2; the D gene is possibly TRBD1 (6 bases). The CDR3 length is 17 residues. Trimming shortened V by 1 base and J by 1 base, and 16 bases separated the two germline ends. Germline V gene sequence: CDR1 LGHNA, CDR2 YNFKEQ. The CDR3 sequence: CASSQVLRRQVNYGYTF. The DNA of the CDR3 is TGTGCCAGCAGCCAAGTTCTGAGAAGACAGGTTAACTATGGCTACACCTTC.

This rearrangement joins TRBV30 to TRBJ1-2, with a tentative D call TRBD1 (6 bases). The germline CDR1 and CDR2 sequences are GTSNPN and SVGIG (reference sequence). This CDR3 has 12 residues. Between the trimmed V and J ends, which lost 1 base and 5 bases, there was a span of 8 bases. The chain's CDR3 is CAWSGQEYGYTF. The CDR3 nucleotides are TGTGCCTGGAGTGGACAGGAATATGGCTACACCTTC.

The genes are TRBV2 and TRBJ1-1; no reliable D call. V was pared by 2 bases and J by 0 bases, with 4 bases between. Germline assignment: CDR1 SNHLY and CDR2 FYNNEI. The CDR3 sequence is 13 residues long. The CDR3 is CASSEQLNTEAFF. The CDR3 nucleotides read TGTGCCAGCAGTGAACAACTGAACACTGAAGCTTTCTTT.